This entry lists 18 T cell receptor beta chains sequenced from one sample in a study of blood T cell repertoires in COVID-19. Sequencing was performed with immunoSEQ multiplex PCR; in TCRdb, only in-frame clones are kept and a portion is missing. The profile shows 400,000 to 450,000 clones, approximately 92% of them singletons. The source material was PBMCs or T cells enriched from blood (not recorded which). These receptors were collected from a man aged 25-40 years who had recovered from COVID-19.

This chain uses TRBV3-1 (or the pseudogene TRBV3-2) with TRBJ2-7, with 12 bases matching TRBD2. CDR1 is LGHDT and CDR2 is YNNKEL in the germline V gene (reference sequence). The V and J ends lost 0 bases and 8 bases, in that order; junction bases with no gene match: 11. The CDR3 runs to 17 residues. The CDR3 nucleotides are TGTGCCAGCAGCCAAGATCAGCTAGCGGGAGGGCCGAAGAAGCAGTACTTC. Translating it yields CASSQDQLAGGPKKQYF.

The chain is built from TRBV29-1 and TRBJ2-5; tentative D call: TRBD1 (6 bases). CDR3 size: 12 residues. Germline V gives CDR1 SQVTM, CDR2 ANQGSEA. The CDR3 nucleotides read TGCAGTATCACAGGGAATCAAGAGACCCAGTACTTC. It specifies CSITGNQETQYF.

This clone is a singleton in its sample. V is TRBV20-1 and J is TRBJ1-1; D unclear. V was shortened by 5 bases and J by 4 bases, with 8 bases between the two germline ends. The CDR3 covers 11 residues. CDR1 is DFQATT and CDR2 is SNEGSKA in the germline V gene (reference sequence). The chain's CDR3 is CSAPTSTEAFF. For the CDR3, the DNA is TGCAGTGCTCCGACAAGCACTGAAGCTTTCTTT.

CDR3 residues: CASSPNREETQYF. CDR3 nucleotide sequence: TGTGCCAGCAGCCCTAACAGGGAGGAGACCCAGTACTTC. The chain joins TRBV27 to TRBJ2-5, with TRBD1 as a possible D gene (6 bases). CDR3 size: 13 residues. Germline V gene data show CDR1 as MNHEY and CDR2 as SMNVEV (reference sequence). The V and J ends lost 6 bases and 5 bases respectively, with 13 bases between them.

On this clone itself: Other DNA sequences within the sample encode an identical CDR3. The chain joins TRBV19 to TRBJ1-5, with D possibly being TRBD1 (5 bases). This CDR3 spans 13 amino acids. Germline V CDR1 and CDR2: LNHDA, SQIVND (reference sequence). V lost 7 bases and J 4 bases, leaving 11 bases between the germline ends. Here the CDR3 DNA reads TGTGCCAGTAAGGGGCAGCTAAATCAGCCCCAGCATTTT. This encodes CASKGQLNQPQHF.

A word on this clone: Other DNA sequences from this sample encode an identical CDR3 as well. This rearrangement joins TRBV4-1 to TRBJ1-1; D not certain. The CDR3 covers 15 residues. V shed 1 base and J shed 5 bases, with 14 bases lying between them. Germline-derived CDR1 and CDR2 are MGHRA and YSYEKL. CDR3 protein: CASSQVGPPGTEAFF. The CDR3 nucleotides are TGCGCCAGCAGCCAAGTCGGCCCCCCGGGAACTGAAGCTTTCTTT.

The chain joins TRBV18 to TRBJ2-7, with 8 nucleotides matching TRBD1. The CDR3 runs 17 residues. Germline loops: CDR1 KGHSH, CDR2 LQKENI. V was pared by 6 bases and J by 0 bases, with 13 bases of the junction left unmatched. In nucleotides, the CDR3 is TGTGCCAGCTCTCTCACCCCTCGGACAGGGAGCTCCTACGAGCAGTACTTC. Translating gives CASSLTPRTGSSYEQYF.

In nucleotides, the CDR3 is TGTGCCAGCAGCCAAGGGGTCGGGACACAGCACCAAGAGACCCAGTACTTC. It yields the protein CASSQGVGTQHQETQYF. The V and J genes are TRBV3-1 (or the pseudogene TRBV3-2) and TRBJ2-5, with D possibly being TRBD1 (6 bases). CDR3 length: 17 amino acids. V was pared by 1 base and J by 0 bases, with 15 bases between. CDR1 is LGHDT and CDR2 is YNNKEL in the germline V gene (reference sequence).

The rearrangement joins TRBV28 to TRBJ2-1; TRBD2 matches at 11 bases. Losses at the gene ends were 6 bases for V and 4 bases for J; bases not matched to a gene: 8. The CDR3 has 16 amino acids. Germline values: CDR1 MDHEN, CDR2 SYDVKM. CDR3 in DNA: TGTGCCAGCAGCCCTCAGACTAGCGGGGCTTACAATGAGCAGTTCTTC. Residues: CASSPQTSGAYNEQFF. The full variable domain, in which reference TRBV28 and TRBJ2-1 provide the parts outside the CDR3, is DVKVTQSSRYLVKRTGEKVFLECVQDMDHENMFWYRQDPGLGLRLIYFSYDVKMKEKGDIPEGYSVSREKKERFSLILESASTNQTSMYLCASSPQTSGAYNEQFFGPGTRLTVL.

V and J are TRBV12-3 or TRBV12-4 and TRBJ2-7; no clear D. CDR3 length equals 13 residues. V was trimmed by 8 bases and J by 3 bases, leaving 14 bases between them. The CDR3 DNA sequence: TGTGCCAGCGAGACTTCTAGTAGCTACGAGCAGTACTTC. This gives the protein CASETSSSYEQYF.

CDR3 DNA: TGTGCCAGCAGCTTAGCCGGTGAAGTCTCACCCCTCCACTTT. The encoded protein is CASSLAGEVSPLHF. This chain links TRBV7-2 with TRBJ1-6; D is unclear. CDR3 size: 14 residues. Germline V CDR1 and CDR2: SGHTA, FQGNSA. The V gene lost 0 bases and the J gene lost 10 bases, with 10 bases spanning the gap.

The genes are TRBV30 and TRBJ1-4, with TRBD1 matching over 7 bases. V gave up 1 base and J gave up 4 bases; unmatched junction bases: 3. The germline V gene has CDR1 GTSNPN and CDR2 SVGIG (reference sequence). This CDR3 is built from 14 residues. This CDR3 reads CAWSGGGDNEKLFF. The CDR3, as DNA: TGTGCCTGGAGTGGAGGGGGCGATAATGAAAAACTGTTTTTT.

V usage is TRBV27 and J usage is TRBJ1-4, with 8 positions matching TRBD1. This CDR3 spans 13 amino acids. J gave up 8 bases and V 6 bases, and 5 bases lay outside the gene matches. Germline CDR1 and CDR2: MNHEY and SMNVEV (reference sequence). CDR3 residues: CASRDRVEEKLFF. The DNA of the CDR3 is TGTGCCAGCAGGGACAGGGTGGAGGAAAAACTGTTTTTT.

The J gene is TRBJ1-3, the V gene TRBV28; D may be TRBD1 (6 bases). CDR3 length: 14 residues. V gave up 4 bases and J gave up 0 bases, with 7 bases separating them. Germline V gene data show CDR1 as MDHEN and CDR2 as SYDVKM. The CDR3 region has the DNA TGTGCCAGCAGTTCAGGGGACTCTGGAAACACCATATATTTT. Protein: CASSSGDSGNTIYF.

The V call is TRBV12-3 or TRBV12-4, the J call TRBJ1-6; D not certain. Trimming took 6 bases from V and 11 from J, leaving 14 bases between them. The CDR3 has 13 residues. The CDR3 loop is CASSDGPSTPLHF. CDR3 coding DNA: TGTGCCAGCAGCGATGGGCCTTCTACACCCCTCCACTTT.

The genes are TRBV5-1 and TRBJ2-3; no clear D. Trimming pared 4 bases from V and 6 bases from J, leaving 9 bases between. The CDR3 consists of 12 residues. Germline lookup yields CDR1 SGHRS and CDR2 YFSETQ. CDR3 sequence: CASSIEADTQYF. The CDR3 region has the DNA TGCGCCAGCAGCATCGAAGCGGATACGCAGTATTTT.

This clone was seen more than once but under ten times. V is TRBV5-4 and J is TRBJ2-5, with 7 positions matching TRBD1. Germline V CDR1 and CDR2: SGHNT, YYREEE (reference sequence). The CDR3 runs to 14 residues. J gave up 2 bases and V 4 bases, and 5 bases lay outside the gene matches. This CDR3 reads CASSTGTVQETQYF. In nucleotides, the CDR3 is TGTGCCAGCAGCACTGGGACAGTTCAAGAGACCCAGTACTTC.

The chain has TRBV7-6 and TRBJ2-3; TRBD1 aligns across 10 bases. Germline trimming cut 0 bases from V and 5 bases from J; bases unmatched to any gene: 5. Germline CDR1 is SGHVS and CDR2 is FNYEAQ. This CDR3 is 16 amino acids long. This CDR3 is CASSLADRGPIDTQYF. The CDR3 DNA sequence: TGTGCCAGCAGCTTAGCTGACAGGGGGCCGATAGATACGCAGTATTTT.